The present T cell receptor beta chain was sequenced within a study of T-cell reconstitution after alpha-beta-depleted transplantation in children. Broader study findings: About two months after transplant, alpha-beta T cells reportedly came from several hundred expanded graft clones. At the one-year point after transplant, T-cell counts and TCRbeta diversity were found to come mostly from T cells that had been newly produced. Recipient T cells and thymic progenitors that survived were the source of the high TCRbeta diversity seen at day 60 in some patients.

The V gene lost 6 bases and the J gene lost 6 bases, with 18 bases spanning the gap. In germline, CDR1 is MNHNS, CDR2 SASEGT. There are 14 residues in the CDR3. Library preparation (for TCRbeta) was performed with unique molecular identifiers. TCRdb reprocessed the PCR reads with MiXCR, giving one entry per CDR3 protein. The sample consists of about 300,000 distinct CDR3 sequences, around 10% of them appearing once. This clonotype was counted at least ten times. Antigen specificity is unknown. The sequence came from a boy under three years old with acute myeloid leukemia, due to receive a stem cell transplant. The gene calls are TRBV6-1 and TRBJ2-7; D is undetermined. Specimen: PBMCs, collected before TCRalphabeta/CD19-depleted stem cell transplant. The CDR3 region has the DNA TGTGCCAGCAGCCCCAGACATACTTCCGGCGAGCAGTACTTC. It encodes CASSPRHTSGEQYF.